One and the same sample provided the 19 T cell receptor beta chains below, sequenced in a study of blood T cell repertoires in COVID-19. Some clones are missing from TCRdb's copy, which holds only in-frame ones; the method was immunoSEQ multiplex PCR. The table lists about 180,000 clones, 80% to 90% of them singletons. The sample taken for sequencing was peripheral blood. The receptor set was obtained from a man aged 45-65 years with active or convalescent COVID-19.

The CDR3: CASSRTGNQPQHF. In DNA form, the CDR3 reads TGTGCCAGCAGCCGGACAGGGAATCAGCCCCAGCATTTT. The chain recombines TRBV14 with TRBJ1-5; 8 positions match TRBD1. Germline-derived CDR1 and CDR2 are SGHDN and FVKESK. CDR3 length equals 13 residues. Trimming removed 4 bases from V and 4 bases from J; junction bases left unmatched: 0.

This rearrangement joins TRBV3-1 (or the pseudogene TRBV3-2) to TRBJ2-1; TRBD2 matches 10 bases. Germline loops: CDR1 LGHDT, CDR2 YNNKEL (reference sequence). This CDR3 contains 15 residues. V lost 4 bases and J lost 8; bases outside the gene matches: 8. The CDR3 DNA reads as TGTGCCAGCAGCCCCAGCGGGGGGGCTTTCGATGAGCAGTTCTTC. Protein product: CASSPSGGAFDEQFF.

The chain couples TRBV29-1 to TRBJ2-4; the match to TRBD1 covers 9 bases. J lost 5 bases, V lost 7 bases, and 6 bases had no gene match. This CDR3 comprises 13 residues. Germline V lookup: CDR1 SQVTM, CDR2 ANQGSEA. CDR3: CSATGQGQNIQYF. The CDR3 DNA is TGCAGCGCTACCGGACAGGGGCAAAACATTCAGTACTTC.

The CDR3 sequence is CASGAQHNEQFF. Here the CDR3 DNA reads TGCGCCAGCGGGGCACAGCACAATGAGCAGTTCTTC. The V and J genes are TRBV5-1 and TRBJ2-1; D possibly corresponds to TRBD1 (5 bases). The germline V and J ends were trimmed by 7 bases and 5 bases, with 10 bases remaining between them. Per germline, CDR1 SGHRS and CDR2 YFSETQ. The CDR3 contains 12 residues.

The rearrangement joins TRBV25-1 to TRBJ2-7, with D tentatively TRBD1 (5 bases). The V gene's germline CDR1 is MGHDK and CDR2 SYGVNS. The length of the CDR3 is 12 residues. V lost 6 bases and J 3 bases, leaving 9 bases between the germline ends. The CDR3 here is CASSQGRYEQYF. CDR3 in DNA: TGTGCCAGCAGCCAGGGCCGCTACGAGCAGTACTTC.

The genes are TRBV15 and TRBJ1-3, with TRBD1 matching 7 bases. Losses at the gene ends were 4 bases for V and 4 bases for J; bases not matched to a gene: 4. The CDR3 is 14 amino acids. Germline V gene sequence: CDR1 LNHNV, CDR2 YYDKDF (reference sequence). The CDR3 sequence: CATSIDRAGNTIYF. The CDR3 nucleotides are TGTGCCACCAGCATAGACAGGGCAGGAAACACCATATATTTT.

The chain recombines TRBV18 with TRBJ1-1; TRBD1 matches at 7 bases. The CDR3 totals 15 residues. Germline V gene lookup returns CDR1 KGHSH and CDR2 LQKENI. V was clipped by 0 bases and J by 4 bases; unmatched bases: 5. DNA for the CDR3: TGTGCCAGCTCACCACCGAGGGGGCAGGCCACTGAAGCTTTCTTT. Protein product: CASSPPRGQATEAFF.

The sample holds one count of this clone. CDR3 coding DNA: TGTGCCACCCAGCTCGGGGGACAGGGTGCTTCACCCCTCCACTTT. It is translated as CATQLGGQGASPLHF. The chain employs TRBV7-9 and TRBJ1-6, with 9 bases identical to TRBD1. The CDR3 has 15 amino acids. From germline, CDR1 is SEHNR and CDR2 FQNEAQ (reference sequence). V lost 10 bases, J lost 9 bases, and 13 bases stayed unmatched.

In nucleotides, the CDR3 is TGTGCCAGCTCACCACAGACTACAGGGGATGCTTTCTTT. The encoded protein is CASSPQTTGDAFF. The chain couples TRBV18 to TRBJ1-1; 7 nucleotides match TRBD1. There are 13 residues in the CDR3. The V gene's germline CDR1 is KGHSH and CDR2 LQKENI. Trimming removed 1 base from V and 11 bases from J; junction bases left unmatched: 7.

The chain employs TRBV7-6 and TRBJ2-7; TRBD1 aligns across 8 bases. The junction had 7 bases not matched to a gene; V was cut back by 5 bases and J by 1 base. Per the germline V gene, CDR1 is SGHVS and CDR2 is FNYEAQ. The CDR3 runs 15 residues. The CDR3 is CASSPGQGKSYEQYF. DNA for the CDR3: TGTGCCAGCAGCCCCGGACAGGGTAAATCCTACGAGCAGTACTTC.

In this sample, this clone turned up once. The chain employs TRBV7-6 and TRBJ1-3; D is ambiguous. V was clipped by 0 bases and J by 4 bases, with 16 bases between them. Germline CDR1 is SGHVS and CDR2 is FNYEAQ. This CDR3 is built from 17 residues. CDR3 residues: CASSLAPGELAGNTIYF. The CDR3 DNA reads TGTGCCAGCAGCTTAGCACCGGGAGAGTTGGCGGGAAACACCATATATTTT.

Note on this clone: Different DNA sequences within this sample yield the same CDR3. The chain has TRBV5-1 and TRBJ1-4; a possible D gene is TRBD1 (6 bases). The CDR3 is made up of 15 amino acids. Germline V gives CDR1 SGHRS, CDR2 YFSETQ. Deletions cut 0 bases from V and 3 bases from J, with 9 bases between. The CDR3 region has the DNA TGCGCCAGCAGCTTGGGGCAGGGGCCTAATGAAAAACTGTTTTTT. It codes for CASSLGQGPNEKLFF.

V usage is TRBV3-1 (or the pseudogene TRBV3-2) and J usage is TRBJ1-2, with TRBD1 matching 7 bases. In germline, CDR1 is LGHDT, CDR2 YNNKEL (reference sequence). The CDR3 length is 15 residues. Germline trimming cut 1 base from V and 4 bases from J; bases unmatched to any gene: 6. This CDR3 reads CASSQVRDSSYGYTF. In nucleotides, the CDR3 is TGTGCCAGCAGCCAAGTAAGGGACAGTTCCTATGGCTACACCTTC.

This chain joins TRBV6-5 and TRBJ1-5; no definite D call. Germline V CDR1 and CDR2: MNHEY, SVGAGI. V shed 0 bases and J shed 6 bases, with 9 bases lying between them. CDR3 length equals 14 residues. CDR3 coding DNA: TGTGCCAGCAGTTACTCGCGCGAAATTCAGCCCCAGCATTTT. This translates into CASSYSREIQPQHF.

The chain has TRBV6-5 and TRBJ2-1; 8 bases match TRBD1. Germline V CDR1 and CDR2: MNHEY, SVGAGI. V was pared by 4 bases and J by 2 bases, with 1 base of the junction left unmatched. The CDR3 has 14 amino acids. As DNA, the CDR3 is TGTGCCAGCAGTTTGGGACAGGCCTACAATGAGCAGTTCTTC. It translates to CASSLGQAYNEQFF.

The chain combines TRBV6-5 with TRBJ2-3, with D perhaps matching TRBD2 (5 bases). This CDR3 has 15 residues. The V end lost 2 bases, the J end lost 1 base, and 10 bases lay between the germline ends. Germline loops: CDR1 MNHEY, CDR2 SVGAGI. The CDR3 nucleotides read TGTGCCAGCAGTTACGGGCGGGCTGGCACAGATACGCAGTATTTT. It specifies CASSYGRAGTDTQYF.

The rearrangement uses TRBV2 and TRBJ2-7; possible D gene TRBD2, 6 bases. V was shortened by 6 bases and J by 3 bases, with 9 bases between the two germline ends. Germline-derived CDR1 and CDR2 are SNHLY and FYNNEI. The CDR3 covers 12 residues. CDR3 DNA: TGTGCCAGCAGCGAGGAGGGCTACGAGCAGTACTTC. Translated: CASSEEGYEQYF.

This clone occurred a few times. For the CDR3, the DNA is TGCAGCTACAGGGGAACGGGCACTGAAGCTTTCTTT. It codes for CSYRGTGTEAFF. This chain joins TRBV29-1 and TRBJ1-1, with 7 positions matching TRBD1. The J segment lost 4 bases and the V segment lost 8 bases, leaving 7 bases of the junction unmatched. In germline, CDR1 is SQVTM, CDR2 ANQGSEA. This CDR3 is 12 amino acids long.

This clone was seen repeatedly, ten times or more. The chain uses TRBV5-1 and TRBJ2-5; a weak D match, TRBD2 (5 bases). The germline V gene encodes CDR1 SGHRS and CDR2 YFSETQ. This CDR3 contains 15 residues. Trimming took 0 bases from V and 5 from J, leaving 14 bases between them. In nucleotides, the CDR3 is TGCGCCAGCAGCTTGGTCGCGGCATTAGCGGAGACCCAGTACTTC. Amino acids: CASSLVAALAETQYF.